Reported below is one TCR beta chain. Here immunoSEQ multiplex PCR was the method, and the copy in TCRdb shows in-frame clones only, minus some. The sample has 240,000 or so clones, approximately 87% seen once; the top ten hold under 6.5%. This CDR3 contains 13 residues. CDR1 and CDR2 (germline): SGHTA, FQGNSA. V dropped 2 bases and J dropped 4 bases, with 6 bases sitting between them. This sample stems from a study of blood T cell repertoires in COVID-19. The chain couples TRBV7-2 to TRBJ2-1; D is uncertain. The receptor comes from a man aged 55 to 70 with acute or convalescent COVID-19. Material for sequencing was peripheral blood. The CDR3 spells CASSLSVYNEQFF. CDR3 DNA: TGTGCCAGCAGCTTATCAGTTTACAATGAGCAGTTCTTC.